This T cell receptor beta chain was obtained from a study of blood T cell repertoires in COVID-19. This clone was observed a handful of times. The data were produced by immunoSEQ multiplex PCR, yet TCRdb's version contains in-frame clones alone and is incomplete. The data show fewer than 200,000 clones, 80% seen once. The sequencing input was peripheral blood. The sequence derives from a man in his sixties with acute or convalescent COVID-19.

The CDR3 DNA follows: TGTGCCAGTAGTATAGAGGGCAGGGGGAACTTTCAGCCCCAGCATTTT. The encoded protein is CASSIEGRGNFQPQHF. The genes are TRBV19 and TRBJ1-5, with 7 bases aligning to TRBD1. The V gene end was trimmed by 0 bases and the J gene end by 6 bases; junction bases not matched to a gene: 8. The germline gives CDR1 LNHDA, CDR2 SQIVND (reference sequence). This CDR3 has 16 residues.